Detailed here is one TCR beta chain. The data are from a study of blood T cell repertoires in COVID-19. About the research overall: Some COVID-19 samples were acute and others convalescent; all came from the United States, Italy and Spain. The cDNA or gDNA used as material had been derived from T cells, B-cell-depleted T cells, or PBMCs.

The germline V and J ends were trimmed by 5 bases and 4 bases, with 20 bases remaining between them. Germline CDR1 LNHDA, CDR2 SQIVND (reference sequence). CDR3 length: 16 amino acids. How the authors handled the data: Nucleated cell number was recorded as an estimate derived from reference gene primer amplification. Sequencing was performed with immunoSEQ multiplex PCR; in TCRdb, only in-frame clones are kept and a portion is missing. The V and J calls and clone size were taken over from that table, and D and trimming were inferred from the DNA. The data hold about 190,000 clones, with roughly 89% observed a single time.

The chain recombines TRBV19 with TRBJ1-2, with D possibly TRBD1 on 6 matching bases. The sample comprised peripheral blood. This TCR was recovered from a man between 40 and 49 years old with acute or convalescent COVID-19. This CDR3 reads CASSFRDNLGGYGYTF. The CDR3 DNA is TGTGCCAGTAGTTTCCGGGACAACCTTGGGGGCTATGGCTACACCTTC.